Sequencing of this T cell receptor (beta chain) was carried out in a study of neurological immune-mediated disorders (dated by TCRdb to between 2018 and 2021). General notes on the study: The study compared peripheral blood TCR-beta repertoires of HTLV-I-associated myelopathy (HAM/TSP) patients, multiple sclerosis patients and healthy controls using UMI-based sequencing. The cohort was made up of approximately 69 subjects, consisting of around 14 HAM/TSP patients, some 34 multiple sclerosis patients and 20 healthy controls. The approximately 110 TCR-beta libraries included longitudinal samples, technical triplicates and paired sorted CD4+ and CD8+ T-cell subsets alongside PBMC samples.

Healthy controls were blood bank volunteers in Maryland, USA. For unsorted PBMC libraries, 2 million PBMCs were used after storage in RNAlater at -80 degrees C until RNA extraction. Peripheral blood was subjected to Ficoll-Hypaque density gradient centrifugation to isolate PBMCs, which were then cryopreserved in liquid nitrogen. cDNA was synthesized by template-switch 5'RACE using a primer carrying a 10-nucleotide random unique molecular identifier by which each TCR transcript was tagged. Over 170 million TCR-beta sequences, covering 15-18 subjects, were produced in each sequencing run. The RNeasy kit was used for extraction of total RNA. The KAPA Real-time Library Amplification kit was used to amplify TCR-beta VDJ regions with primers for the TCR constant region and the 5'RACE anchor. A first PCR added sample indexes and Illumina adaptors, after which a second PCR increased the library yield. After Ampure bead purification, the roughly 650 bp TCR product was size-selected on a 2% E-gel SizeSelection system. Library quality was checked on a Bioanalyzer, concentration was measured with Qubit, and libraries were quantified with the Kapa Library Quantification kit before pooling. An Illumina HiSeq 2500 sequenced the libraries paired-end 2 x 150 bp. To increase sequence diversity, roughly 24-32% phiX was spiked into each library pool. As for the authors' bioinformatics: Quality-filtered reads were processed with the UMI-based MiGEC pipeline, which removed over 85% of raw TCR sequences during error correction. VDJ genes were aligned to IMGT germline references, and clonotypes were defined by unique CDR3 amino acid sequence plus V-J genes. Clonal expansion, Shannon diversity and CDR3 relatedness were evaluated with VDJtools (CalcPairwiseDistances, ClusterSamples), while phylogenetic trees were built in CLCbio workbench. Expanded clones were defined as having at least 8 unique UMIs, based on coefficient-of-variation modelling across technical triplicates. TCRdb's own reprocessing of the public reads used fastp at Q25 and MiXCR and kept productive beta chains. Rows with one shared CDR3 protein collapse into an entry with the most common genes and DNA. Clone size and V and J calls follow TCRdb, not the original study. A total of approximately 30,000 distinct CDR3 sequences appear in this sample, 15% of them only once. 25% to 35% of the sample rests with the top ten.

This clonotype was picked up many times. The target of this receptor is not known. No base-level quality is on record; no much larger clone is a single base apart. V has 2 bases trimmed and J has 5 bases trimmed; junction bases matching no gene number 0. Based on the germline V gene, the CDR1 and CDR2 sequences are SGHTA and FQGTGA. Spanning cysteine to phenylalanine, the CDR3 consists of 14 amino acids. The kept DNA is CDR3 alone, 42 bases in frame from the first base. Summary of the overall study and its limitations: Across subjects, expanded clones never shared an identical CDR3 amino acid sequence, which suggests that the TCR-beta repertoires in every group were private. TCR clonal expansion was greatest in HAM/TSP patients and smallest in MS patients, who ranked below even healthy controls.

The V gene is TRBV7-3 and the J gene is TRBJ2-2, and TRBD1 matches 9 of the central bases. The sample comprised PBMCs. This TCR was recovered from a man between 70 and 80 years old in good health. The nucleotides read TGTGCCAGCAGCTTAGACAGGGGGACCGGGGAGCTGTTTTTT. Its translation is CASSLDRGTGELFF.